A single sample is the source of the 13 T cell receptor beta chains below, sequenced in a study of blood T cells in healthy people across ages. A second PCR, run for about 7 to 11 cycles, used a sample-barcoded 5' primer plus a J-beta primer mix. MiXCR, run by TCRdb on the 5' RACE reads, gives a single entry per CDR3 protein. The repertoire holds hundreds of thousands of distinct CDR3 sequences, 29% seen once, with roughly 17% in the top ten. Sample: blood. The receptors originated from a woman aged 80 or over in good health.

This clonotype came up a few times. The chain joins TRBV30 to TRBJ2-1; D tentatively reads TRBD1 or TRBD2 (5 bases each). Trimming took off 4 bases at V and 7 bases at J, with 20 bases between the two ends. Germline V gene sequence: CDR1 GTSNPN, CDR2 SVGIG (reference sequence). There are 15 residues in the CDR3. The CDR3 loop reads CAWTRDGFNTNEQFF. DNA of the CDR3: TGTGCCTGGACTAGGGACGGATTTAATACAAATGAGCAGTTCTTC.

This clonotype was recorded at least ten times. The genes are TRBV6-5 and TRBJ2-3; 11 bases match TRBD2. Trimming cost V 2 bases and J 4 bases; bases outside gene matches: 5. Looked up from germline, CDR1 is MNHEY and CDR2 is SVGAGI. The CDR3 consists of 16 residues. CDR3 region: CASSYLGLAVSDTQYF. CDR3 bases: TGTGCCAGCAGTTACCTGGGACTAGCGGTCTCAGATACGCAGTATTTT.

This clonotype was counted ten times or more. With a much larger clone just one base away, this may be a read error. The genes are TRBV7-2 and TRBJ2-1, with TRBD2 matching 8 bases. The length of the CDR3 is 15 residues. Trimming cost V 7 bases and J 9 bases; bases outside gene matches: 14. Germline lookup yields CDR1 SGHTA and CDR2 FQGNSA. CDR3 in amino acids: CASINSPGLGVEQFF. CDR3 in DNA: TGTGCCAGCATCAATTCCCCGGGACTAGGCGTTGAGCAGTTCTTC.

This clonotype was seen only a few times. The V and J genes are TRBV10-2 and TRBJ1-4; D is possibly TRBD1 (6 bases). This CDR3 region has 15 residues. Germline V gives CDR1 WSHSY, CDR2 SAAADI. With 9 bases removed from V and 3 bases from J, the gap between germline ends came to 17 bases. This CDR3 is CASKGIQGSNEKLFF. The CDR3 region has the DNA TGCGCCAGTAAGGGGATACAGGGTTCTAATGAAAAACTGTTTTTT.

The chain links TRBV7-8 to TRBJ1-2; D not resolved. The CDR3 covers 15 residues. V was trimmed by 5 bases and J by 2 bases, leaving 15 bases between them. Germline CDR1 reads SGHVS; CDR2 reads FQNEAQ. The CDR3 reads CASSPERGANYGYTF. CDR3 bases: TGTGCCAGCAGCCCTGAACGGGGTGCAAACTATGGCTACACCTTC.

Note on this clonotype: With a much larger clone just one base away, this may be a read error. The chain joins TRBV27 to TRBJ1-2; 7 positions match TRBD1. Germline V gives CDR1 MNHEY, CDR2 SMNVEV (reference sequence). The CDR3 runs 13 residues. The CDR3 DNA reads TGTGCCAGCAGTCCACTAGGGGGCTATGGCCACACCTTC. Translated: CASSPLGGYGHTF.

The chain links TRBV29-1 to TRBJ2-5; D perhaps matches TRBD2 (5 bases). Germline V gene sequence: CDR1 SQVTM, CDR2 ANQGSEA. Trimming pared 5 bases from V and 11 bases from J, leaving 18 bases between. The CDR3 is 12 residues long. CDR3 region: CSVRREALWQYF. The CDR3 nucleotides read TGCAGCGTTCGCCGGGAAGCGTTATGGCAGTACTTC.

This clonotype has just a few counts. A much larger clone differs by one base, so this may be a read error. The V and J genes are TRBV15 and TRBJ2-7; D unresolved. The CDR3 sequence is 14 residues long. Germline CDR1 LNHNV, CDR2 YYDKDF (reference sequence). V was clipped by 0 bases and J by 7 bases, with 13 bases between them. CDR3 region: CATSRDNLSNEQYF. The CDR3 nucleotides read TGTGCCACCAGCAGAGATAATCTATCCAATGAGCAGTACTTC.

There are many counts of this clonotype. As DNA, the CDR3 is TGCAGTGCCCCCGGTGTCGGGGTTGATACGCAGTATTTT. As protein: CSAPGVGVDTQYF. V gene TRBV20-1 combines with J gene TRBJ2-3; TRBD2 is a possible D gene (5 bases). CDR1 is DFQATT, CDR2 SNEGSKA, per germline (reference sequence). This CDR3 is 13 amino acids long. V was cut by 6 bases and J by 6 bases, with 16 bases left in between.

Many counts were recorded for this clonotype. The chain combines TRBV20-1 with TRBJ2-1; 9 bases agree with TRBD2. There are 16 residues in the CDR3. Germline values: CDR1 DFQATT, CDR2 SNEGSKA (reference sequence). With 0 bases clipped from V and 9 bases from J, the junction kept 12 bases outside the gene matches. The CDR3 loop is CSARDRLAGKRSEQFF. The CDR3 DNA is TGCAGTGCTAGAGATCGTCTAGCGGGGAAGAGAAGTGAGCAGTTCTTC.

This clonotype has a count of ten or more. The CDR3: CASSFGGQVNSPLHF. CDR3 sequence (DNA): TGTGCCAGCAGTTTCGGGGGACAGGTTAATTCACCCCTCCACTTT. This rearrangement joins TRBV12-3 or TRBV12-4 to TRBJ1-6, with 8 bases aligning to TRBD1. V shed 3 bases and J 6 bases; nucleotides not matched to a gene: 4. The CDR3 length is 15 residues.

This clonotype was recorded many times. This chain links TRBV18 with TRBJ2-1; TRBD1 is a possible D gene (7 bases). CDR3 length: 16 amino acids. The germline V gene encodes CDR1 KGHSH and CDR2 LQKENI. Trimming took off 0 bases at V and 8 bases at J, with 17 bases between the two ends. The CDR3 DNA follows: TGTGCCAGCTCACCACCGGACAGGAGAACTAGCTATGAGCAGTTCTTC. It encodes CASSPPDRRTSYEQFF. The full variable domain, its missing parts supplied by reference TRBV18 and TRBJ2-1, is NAGVMQNPRHLVRRRGQEARLRCSPMKGHSHVYWYRQLPEEGLKFMVYLQKENIIDESGMPKERFSAEFPKEGPSILRIQQVVRGDSAAYFCASSPPDRRTSYEQFFGPGTRLTVL.

CDR3 bases: TGTGCCAGCGCCCCTGGTCTAGCGGGGAGAGAGACCCAGTACTTC. It codes for CASAPGLAGRETQYF. V gene TRBV25-1 combines with J gene TRBJ2-5; 9 positions match TRBD2. In germline, CDR1 is MGHDK, CDR2 SYGVNS. CDR3 length: 15 residues. V lost 8 bases and J lost 4; bases outside the gene matches: 11. The whole variable domain, remainder taken from reference TRBV25-1 and TRBJ2-5, is EADIYQTPRYLVIGTGKKITLECSQTMGHDKMYWYQQDPGMELHLIHYSYGVNSTEKGDLSSESTVSRIRTEHFPLTLESARPSHTSQYLCASAPGLAGRETQYFGPGTRLLVL.